The entry that follows covers one T cell receptor (beta chain) sequence. Its antigen remains unknown. This entry belongs to a study of post-analysis software for immune sequencing data. Study results and caveats: Strong same-batch co-clustering of samples appeared with F measure clustering. About five TRBV segments occurring more often in patients than controls included TRBV5-6, TRBV5-1 and TRBV20-1. The normalized Chao1 diversity of multiple sclerosis patients was significantly lower than that of controls.

Sequencing libraries made from TCR beta cDNA carried unique molecular identifiers. Out of about 0.9 to 10 million T cells, 470,000 or so cDNA molecules were generated. TCRdb processed the PCR reads anew with MiXCR; each CDR3 protein has one entry. The sample consists of fewer than 600,000 distinct CDR3 sequences, nearly 45% of them appearing once. Trimming removed 3 bases at V and 4 bases at J, with 10 bases between. CDR3 length: 14 amino acids. CDR1 is LGHDT, CDR2 YNNKEL, per germline (reference sequence). The source is a girl aged 10-17 years with multiple sclerosis. The sample comprised blood. The genes are TRBV3-1 and TRBJ2-1; D possibly corresponds to TRBD2 (5 bases). CDR3 amino acids: CASSQAGPYNEQFF. The CDR3 region has the DNA TGTGCCAGCAGCCAGGCGGGCCCTTACAATGAGCAGTTCTTC.